These 20 T cell receptor beta chains were sequenced from one sample in a study of T cell responses to AZD1222 COVID-19 vaccine. Clones were sequenced by immunoSEQ multiplex PCR, and TCRdb holds only the in-frame ones, with some missing. The top ten clones hold approximately 23% of a sample with almost 70,000 clones, 75% to 90% of them seen once. Sequenced here: peripheral blood, sampled 28 days after the second AZD1222 dose. All receptors come from an adult who received the AZD1222 COVID-19 vaccine.

The chain links TRBV30 to TRBJ1-2; 7 positions agree with TRBD1. The V gene's germline CDR1 is GTSNPN and CDR2 SVGIG (reference sequence). Trimming took 0 bases from V and 5 from J; bases not matched to a gene: 9. The CDR3 covers 15 residues. The CDR3 reads CAWSVGGTAAYGYTF. DNA of the CDR3: TGTGCCTGGAGTGTAGGAGGGACAGCGGCTTATGGCTACACCTTC. The entire variable domain, with the rest obtained from reference TRBV30 and TRBJ1-2, is as follows: SQTIHQWPATLVQPVGSPLSLECTVEGTSNPNLYWYRQAAGRGLQLLFYSVGIGQISSEVPQNLSASRPQDRQFILSSKKLLLSDSGFYLCAWSVGGTAAYGYTFGSGTRLTVV.

This clone was detected a few times. The V call is TRBV12-3 or TRBV12-4, the J call TRBJ2-2; D ambiguous. Between the trimmed V and J ends, which lost 7 bases and 1 base, there was a span of 4 bases. The CDR3 is made up of 12 amino acids. The CDR3 nucleotides read TGTGCCAGCACCGGGAACACCGGGGAGCTGTTTTTT. Its protein product is CASTGNTGELFF.

V usage is TRBV12-5 and J usage is TRBJ1-5, with TRBD1 matching 8 bases. This CDR3 comprises 14 residues. In germline, CDR1 is LGHNT, CDR2 FRNRAP. After removal of 4 bases from V and 7 bases from J, the junction contained 6 bases not matched to a gene. The chain's CDR3 is CASGSGQGGQPQHF. The CDR3 DNA is TGTGCTAGTGGTTCCGGACAGGGAGGCCAGCCCCAGCATTTT.

In its sample, this clone was seen once. This sequence joins TRBV3-1 (or the pseudogene TRBV3-2) and TRBJ2-1; D remains ambiguous. CDR1 is LGHDT, CDR2 YNNKEL, per germline (reference sequence). The length of the CDR3 is 13 residues. Trimming took 4 bases from V and 8 from J, leaving 12 bases between them. The CDR3 region is CASSRTSRYEQFF. The CDR3, as DNA: TGTGCCAGCAGCCGGACCTCAAGGTATGAGCAGTTCTTC.

This chain connects TRBV6-1 to TRBJ1-1; tentative D call: TRBD1 (6 bases). The CDR3 has 17 residues. V dropped 0 bases and J dropped 0 bases, with 14 bases sitting between them. Germline loops: CDR1 MNHNS, CDR2 SASEGT. CDR3 residues: CASSEARGLWVNTEAFF. CDR3 bases: TGTGCCAGCAGTGAAGCTAGGGGGTTGTGGGTGAACACTGAAGCTTTCTTT.

This clone was seen more than once but under ten times. This chain links TRBV4-1 with TRBJ1-6; no clear D. This CDR3 spans 15 amino acids. The V end was cut by 3 bases, the J end by 6 bases, with 12 bases between. Germline CDR1 and CDR2: MGHRA and YSYEKL. Here the CDR3 reads CASSHFQERNSPLHF. The CDR3 DNA reads TGCGCCAGCAGCCACTTCCAGGAGCGTAATTCACCCCTCCACTTT.

This clone was picked up a small number of times. This chain connects TRBV10-1 to TRBJ1-1; D remains ambiguous. The V gene lost 3 bases and the J gene lost 1 base, with 6 bases spanning the gap. The CDR3 extends over 13 amino acids. Germline CDR1 WNHNN, CDR2 SYGVQD (reference sequence). The DNA of the CDR3 is TGCGCCAGCAGTGATCAACAGAACACTGAAGCTTTCTTT. Protein product: CASSDQQNTEAFF.

The gene calls are TRBV5-6 and TRBJ2-5, with D possibly matching TRBD1 (6 bases). Trimming took off 3 bases at V and 2 bases at J, with 8 bases between the two ends. This CDR3 comprises 13 residues. Germline CDR1 reads SGHDT; CDR2 reads YYEEEE. CDR3 sequence (DNA): TGTGCCAGCAGCTCGGACAGACAAGAGACCCAGTACTTC. Protein: CASSSDRQETQYF.

The chain recombines TRBV3-1 (or the pseudogene TRBV3-2) with TRBJ2-2; D possibly matches TRBD1 or TRBD2 (5 bases each). The ends were cut back, 1 base at V and 6 bases at J, with 9 bases in the middle. This CDR3 contains 14 residues. The germline V gene encodes CDR1 LGHDT and CDR2 YNNKEL (reference sequence). The CDR3: CASSQVVGAGELFF. Written as DNA, the CDR3 is TGTGCCAGCAGCCAAGTGGTGGGGGCCGGGGAGCTGTTTTTT.

This clone appeared a single time. This sequence joins TRBV7-9 and TRBJ2-3, with D perhaps matching TRBD1 or TRBD2 (5 bases each). The germline V gene has CDR1 SEHNR and CDR2 FQNEAQ (reference sequence). Trimming cost V 8 bases and J 0 bases, with 12 bases left between them. This CDR3 region has 14 residues. CDR3 sequence (DNA): TGTGCCAGCGGGGGATTTACTAGCACAGATACGCAGTATTTT. This codes for CASGGFTSTDTQYF.

In regard to this clone: At one of its ends the junction is not consistent with the germline gene, which may arise from a read error. The V and J genes are TRBV12-3 or TRBV12-4 and TRBJ2-1; 8 positions agree with TRBD2. This CDR3 is 12 amino acids long. CDR3 residues: CASSLDGGALIF. CDR3 sequence (DNA): TGTGCCAGCAGTTTAGACGGGGGGGCTCTTATCTTC.

V usage is TRBV15 and J usage is TRBJ2-4; D might be TRBD2 (6 bases). The CDR3 spans 15 residues. Germline CDR1 LNHNV, CDR2 YYDKDF (reference sequence). V shed 0 bases and J shed 5 bases, with 11 bases lying between them. As DNA, the CDR3 is TGTGCCACCAGCAGAGATACGGGGGTCCAAAACATTCAGTACTTC. As protein: CATSRDTGVQNIQYF.

The chain recombines TRBV27 with TRBJ1-4, with 7 bases that match TRBD1. CDR1 and CDR2 from the germline V gene are MNHEY and SMNVEV (reference sequence). With V trimmed by 8 bases and J by 13 bases, 10 bases remained unmatched. The CDR3 length is 12 residues. The CDR3 nucleotides read TGTGCCAGCCGACAGGGCTCGGGGGCACTGTTTTTT. Protein: CASRQGSGALFF.

This chain links TRBV11-3 with TRBJ2-2; no clear D gene. Germline assignment: CDR1 SGHNT and CDR2 YENEEA. This CDR3 is 13 amino acids long. Trimming pared 4 bases from V and 2 bases from J, leaving 5 bases between. CDR3 in DNA: TGTGCCAGCAGCTCCTATAACACCGGGGAGCTGTTTTTT. Encoded protein: CASSSYNTGELFF.

This clone came up once. The V and J genes are TRBV18 and TRBJ2-7; 16 nucleotides match TRBD2. CDR3 length: 17 residues. Trimming cost V 2 bases and J 3 bases; bases outside gene matches: 4. Germline CDR1 reads KGHSH; CDR2 reads LQKENI. CDR3 sequence (DNA): TGTGCCAGCTCACCAGGGACTAGCGGGAGGGCCGTCTACGAGCAGTACTTC. Its translation: CASSPGTSGRAVYEQYF.

The chain joins TRBV20-1 to TRBJ1-1; tentative D call: TRBD1 (5 bases). V was trimmed by 3 bases and J by 4 bases, leaving 18 bases between them. From germline, CDR1 is DFQATT and CDR2 SNEGSKA (reference sequence). CDR3 size: 15 residues. This CDR3 reads CSASAPQGKGTEAFF. The CDR3 bases are TGCAGTGCTAGTGCGCCGCAGGGAAAGGGCACTGAAGCTTTCTTT.

The chain joins TRBV9 to TRBJ2-3; the match to TRBD1 covers 12 bases. Per the germline V gene, CDR1 is SGDLS and CDR2 is YYNGEE. After removal of 0 bases from V and 1 base from J, the junction contained 3 bases not matched to a gene. The CDR3 consists of 17 residues. The CDR3 sequence: CASSVEGQGARTDTQYF. The CDR3 region has the DNA TGTGCCAGCAGCGTAGAGGGACAGGGGGCTCGCACAGATACGCAGTATTTT.

The chain uses TRBV7-2 and TRBJ2-7; 16 nucleotides match TRBD2. Trimming removed 5 bases from V and 11 bases from J; junction bases left unmatched: 9. The CDR3 length is 15 residues. Germline V gene lookup returns CDR1 SGHTA and CDR2 FQGNSA. CDR3 nucleotide sequence: TGTGCCAGCAGCGTCGGGACTAGCGGGAGGGAAGTCGAGTACTTC. As protein: CASSVGTSGREVEYF. Full variable domain (remainder filled in from reference TRBV7-2 and TRBJ2-7): GAGVSQSPSNKVTEKGKDVELRCDPISGHTALYWYRQSLGQGLEFLIYFQGNSAPDKSGLPSDRFSAERTGGSVSTLTIQRTQQEDSAVYLCASSVGTSGREVEYFGPGTRLTVT.

The chain joins TRBV11-1 to TRBJ2-3; 7 positions agree with TRBD2. The trim removed 2 bases at V and 5 bases at J, leaving 4 bases unmatched. The CDR3 contains 14 residues. The germline V gene has CDR1 SGHAT and CDR2 FQDESV (reference sequence). The CDR3 is CASSLRVAGDTQYF. The CDR3 nucleotides read TGTGCCAGCAGCTTAAGGGTAGCGGGAGATACGCAGTATTTT.

The chain couples TRBV19 to TRBJ2-3, with 11 bases aligning to TRBD2. V trimming: 4 bases; J trimming: 2 bases; junction bases outside the gene matches: 5. This CDR3 region has 16 residues. The germline gives CDR1 LNHDA, CDR2 SQIVND (reference sequence). Here the CDR3 reads CASSKPSGGSTDTQYF. CDR3 bases: TGTGCCAGTAGTAAACCTAGCGGGGGGTCCACAGATACGCAGTATTTT.